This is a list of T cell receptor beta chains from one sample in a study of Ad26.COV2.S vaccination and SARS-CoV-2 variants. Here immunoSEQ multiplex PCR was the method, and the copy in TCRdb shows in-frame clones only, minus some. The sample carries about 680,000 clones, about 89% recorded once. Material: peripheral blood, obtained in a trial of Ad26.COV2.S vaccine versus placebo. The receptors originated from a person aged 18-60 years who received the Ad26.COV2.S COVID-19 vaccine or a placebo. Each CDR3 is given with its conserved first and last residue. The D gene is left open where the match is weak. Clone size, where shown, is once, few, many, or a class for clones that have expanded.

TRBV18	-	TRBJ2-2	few	TGTGCCAGCTCACCACTGCTAGGTGATACCGGGGAGCTGTTTTTT	CASSPLLGDTGELFF
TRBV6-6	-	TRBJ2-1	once	TGTGCCAGCCGAGGGGCGGGATCCTACAATGAGCAGTTCTTC	CASRGAGSYNEQFF
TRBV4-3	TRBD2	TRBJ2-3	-	TGCGCCAGCAGCCAAGATGGGCTAGCGGGGGCCTTTAGCACAGATACGCAGTATTTT	CASSQDGLAGAFSTDTQYF
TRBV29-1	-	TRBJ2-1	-	TGCAGCGTTGGAAGGGTCAATGAGCAGTTCTTC	CSVGRVNEQFF
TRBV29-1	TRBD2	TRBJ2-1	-	TGCAGCGTCACTAGCGTAGAGCAGTTCTTC	CSVTSVEQFF
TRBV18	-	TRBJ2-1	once	TGTGCCAGCTCACCCGGGGGGCCGGGGAATGAGCAGTTCTTC	CASSPGGPGNEQFF
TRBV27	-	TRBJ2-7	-	TGTGCCAGCAGTTTATGGGCGATAAGCTCCTACGAGCAGTACTTC	CASSLWAISSYEQYF
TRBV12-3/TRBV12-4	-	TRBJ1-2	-	TGTGCCAGCAGTTCGCAGGTACTCTATGGCTACACCTTC	CASSSQVLYGYTF
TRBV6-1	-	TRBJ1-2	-	TGTGCCAGCAGTGAAGCTGACGGAACTCTCTATGGCTACACCTTC	CASSEADGTLYGYTF
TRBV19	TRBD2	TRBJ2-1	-	TGTGCCAGTAGTATAGTTACTAGCGGGCCGGTTAGCAGTGAGCAGTTCTTC	CASSIVTSGPVSSEQFF
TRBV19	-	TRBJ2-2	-	TGTGCCAGTAAGGTGGGGGATATCGCGAACACCGGGGAGCTGTTTTTT	CASKVGDIANTGELFF
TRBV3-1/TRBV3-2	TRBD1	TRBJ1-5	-	TGTGCCAGCAGCCCAGGGGGCGTTCAGCCCCAGCATTTT	CASSPGGVQPQHF
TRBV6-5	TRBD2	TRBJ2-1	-	TGTGCCAGCAGTTCTCCGGGACTAGCGGTCTCCCATGAGCAGTTCTTC	CASSSPGLAVSHEQFF
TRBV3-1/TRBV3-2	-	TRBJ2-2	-	TGTGCCAGCAGCAGGATCCTGGTAGGGGGGAGACGGGGGAACACCGGGGAGCTGTTTTTT	CASSRILVGGRRGNTGELFF
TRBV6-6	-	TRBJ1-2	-	TGTGCCAGCAGTGCAGGTTTGAACTATGGCTACACCTTC	CASSAGLNYGYTF
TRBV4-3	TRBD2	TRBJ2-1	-	TGCGCCAGCAGCCAAGATCCGCCCCGACTAGCGGGGGGGCAGGGTGAGCAGTTCTTC	CASSQDPPRLAGGQGEQFF
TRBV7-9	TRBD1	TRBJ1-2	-	TGTGCCAGCAGCTCACCCACAGACAGGGAAGATGGCTACACCTTC	CASSSPTDREDGYTF
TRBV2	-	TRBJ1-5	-	TGTGCCAGCAGGGGGCTAAGGGGTAATCAGCCCCAGCATTTT	CASRGLRGNQPQHF
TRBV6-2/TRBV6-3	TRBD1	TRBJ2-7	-	TGTGCCAGCAGTAATCCTCTGGGACAGGGGGCGATGCAGTACTTC	CASSNPLGQGAMQYF
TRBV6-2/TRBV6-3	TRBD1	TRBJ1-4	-	TGTGCCAGCAGTTCCATCGACAGGGGGCACGAAAAACTGTTTTTT	CASSSIDRGHEKLFF
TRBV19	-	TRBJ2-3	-	TGTGCCAGTAGTCTCTGGGGCACAGATACGCAGTATTTT	CASSLWGTDTQYF
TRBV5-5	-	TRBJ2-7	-	TGTGCCAGCAGTCGGGGTCCGGCCCACGAGCAGTACTTC	CASSRGPAHEQYF
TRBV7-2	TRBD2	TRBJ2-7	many	TGTGCCAGCAGCTCGCGGACCGGGACTAGCGGGACGGGGCAGTACTTC	CASSSRTGTSGTGQYF
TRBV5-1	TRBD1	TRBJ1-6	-	TGCGCCAGCAGCTTCGGGGACAGGGGGGATTCACCCCTCCACTTT	CASSFGDRGDSPLHF
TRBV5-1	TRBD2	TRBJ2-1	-	TGCGCCAGCAGCTTGAGGCGGGGGGGCGACAATCATGAGCAGTTCTTC	CASSLRRGGDNHEQFF
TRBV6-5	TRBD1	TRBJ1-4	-	TGTGCCACCTCCCGGGACAGAAATGAAAAACTGTTTTTT	CATSRDRNEKLFF
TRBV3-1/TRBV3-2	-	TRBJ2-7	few	TGTGCCAGCTCCTCTGCAGGGGCCCACTCCTACGAGCAGTACTTC	CASSSAGAHSYEQYF
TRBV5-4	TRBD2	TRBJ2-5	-	TGTGCCAGCAGCTTGGGGGGGACTAGCGGACAAGAGACCCAGTACTTC	CASSLGGTSGQETQYF
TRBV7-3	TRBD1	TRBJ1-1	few	TGTGCCAGCAGCCCCGGGACAGGGTCCGGGGTGACTTTCTTT	CASSPGTGSGVTFF
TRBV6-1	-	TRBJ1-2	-	TGTGCCAGCAGTGAACAGGGCAGGCGTAGGGGCTACACCTTC	CASSEQGRRRGYTF
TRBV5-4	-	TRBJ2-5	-	TGTGCCAGCAGCTTGGCGTATCAGGGTCCCCAAGAGACCCAGTACTTC	CASSLAYQGPQETQYF
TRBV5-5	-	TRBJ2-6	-	TGTGCCAGCAGCCTGGAACCCTTACCCTCTGGGGCCAACGTCCTGACTTTC	CASSLEPLPSGANVLTF
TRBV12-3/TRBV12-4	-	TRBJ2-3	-	TGTGCCAGCAGTTTCTGGGATACGCAGTATTTT	CASSFWDTQYF
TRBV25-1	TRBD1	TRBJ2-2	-	TGTGCCAGCAGTGATACAGGGGACACCGGGGAGCTGTTTTTT	CASSDTGDTGELFF
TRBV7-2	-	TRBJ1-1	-	TGTGCCAGCAGCTCCCGCCCGGTAGGGGTGAGCACTGAAGCTTTCTTT	CASSSRPVGVSTEAFF